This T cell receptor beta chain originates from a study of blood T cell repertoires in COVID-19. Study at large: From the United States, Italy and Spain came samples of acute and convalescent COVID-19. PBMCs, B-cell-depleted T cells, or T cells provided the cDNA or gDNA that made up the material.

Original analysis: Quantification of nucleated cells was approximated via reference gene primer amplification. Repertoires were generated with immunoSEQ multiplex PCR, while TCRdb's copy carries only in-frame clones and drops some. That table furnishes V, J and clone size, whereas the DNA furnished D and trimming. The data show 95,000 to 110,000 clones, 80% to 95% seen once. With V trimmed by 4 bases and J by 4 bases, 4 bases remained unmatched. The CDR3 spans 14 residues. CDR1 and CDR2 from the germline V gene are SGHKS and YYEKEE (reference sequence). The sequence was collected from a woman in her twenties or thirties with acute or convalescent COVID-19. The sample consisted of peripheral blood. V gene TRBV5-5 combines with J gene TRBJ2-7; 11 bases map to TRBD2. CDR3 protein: CASSLAGGPYEQYF. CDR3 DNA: TGTGCCAGCAGCCTAGCGGGAGGTCCTTACGAGCAGTACTTC. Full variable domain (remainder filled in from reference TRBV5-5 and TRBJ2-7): DAGVTQSPTHLIKTRGQQVTLRCSPISGHKSVSWYQQVLGQGPQFIFQYYEKEERGRGNFPDRFSARQFPNYSSELNVNALLLGDSALYLCASSLAGGPYEQYFGPGTRLTVT.